The 30 T cell receptor beta chains below were found in one sample sequenced in a study of shared T cell receptors in the human thymus (dated by TCRdb to 2020 to 2023). The library was built by means of the immunoSEQ multiplex PCR assay. In TCRdb, the immuneACCESS table is reduced to in-frame sequences with V and J assigned. These tables do not hold every clone; where another copy was compared, an unresolved V gene accounts for under half, and the others remain unexplained. The sample yields 600,000 or so clones; approximately 87% were counted once. Roughly 0.0094% of the sample lies in the top ten. A further study also used this sample, focusing on human thymus T cells.

Material for sequencing was thymocytes. The source of these receptors is a boy younger than two with a congenital heart defect. Donor details come from another sample of the same person, matched by shared clones.

This clone was seen a single time. V and J are TRBV5-1 and TRBJ2-7; TRBD1 is a possible D gene (6 bases). The CDR3 contains 14 residues. Trimming shortened V by 2 bases and J by 2 bases, and 11 bases separated the two germline ends. Looked up from germline, CDR1 is SGHRS and CDR2 is YFSETQ. CDR3 sequence: CASSFRGGAYEQYF. CDR3 bases: TGCGCCAGCAGCTTCCGAGGGGGAGCCTACGAGCAGTACTTC.

V usage is TRBV11-2 and J usage is TRBJ2-1, with D maybe TRBD1 (7 bases). Germline CDR1 is SGHAT and CDR2 is FQNNGV. The CDR3 runs 16 residues. The V end lost 3 bases, the J end lost 3 bases, and 15 bases lay between the germline ends. The CDR3 spells CASSLGGGQDYNEQFF. The CDR3 DNA is TGTGCCAGCAGCTTGGGAGGAGGACAGGACTACAATGAGCAGTTCTTC. The whole variable domain, remainder taken from reference TRBV11-2 and TRBJ2-1, is EAGVAQSPRYKIIEKRQSVAFWCNPISGHATLYWYQQILGQGPKLLIQFQNNGVVDDSQLPKDRFSAERLKGVDSTLKIQPAKLEDSAVYLCASSLGGGQDYNEQFFGPGTRLTVL.

This chain uses TRBV5-6 with TRBJ2-1, with TRBD2 matching over 12 bases. The length of the CDR3 is 15 residues. V dropped 0 bases and J dropped 5; count of bases not matched to a gene: 0. CDR1 and CDR2 from the germline V gene are SGHDT and YYEEEE. CDR3 region: CASSLGLAGDNEQFF. In nucleotides, the CDR3 is TGTGCCAGCAGCTTGGGACTAGCGGGGGACAATGAGCAGTTCTTC.

The rearrangement uses TRBV4-2 and TRBJ1-2; 8 bases line up with TRBD1. The V gene's germline CDR1 is LGHNA and CDR2 YNFKEQ. The CDR3 sequence is 15 residues long. Germline trimming cut 3 bases from V and 5 bases from J; bases unmatched to any gene: 8. CDR3 coding DNA: TGTGCCAGCAGCCAGAGGGACAGGTCGTTTTATGGCTACACCTTC. Translating it yields CASSQRDRSFYGYTF.

The rearrangement links TRBV30 to TRBJ1-5; no definite D call. The CDR3 loop spans 12 amino acids. Trimming left V 1 base short and J 5 bases short, with 6 bases between. Germline CDR1 GTSNPN, CDR2 SVGIG (reference sequence). CDR3 region: CAWSAGDQPQHF. CDR3 sequence (DNA): TGTGCCTGGAGTGCCGGAGATCAGCCCCAGCATTTT.

V usage is TRBV30 and J usage is TRBJ2-4; 7 bases agree with TRBD2. This CDR3 contains 12 residues. The V and J ends lost 8 bases and 6 bases, in that order; junction bases with no gene match: 7. Germline V gene sequence: CDR1 GTSNPN, CDR2 SVGIG (reference sequence). CDR3 coding DNA: TGTGCCGGACTAGAGAGCGGAAACATTCAGTACTTC. As protein: CAGLESGNIQYF.

The CDR3 bases are TGTGCTAGTGGTTTGGTAAGGGATGACAGGGCCCAGTCGGGGGAAAAACTGTTTTTT. Encoded protein: CASGLVRDDRAQSGEKLFF. This chain links TRBV12-5 with TRBJ1-4; 7 bases are shared with TRBD1. The germline CDR1 and CDR2 sequences are LGHNT and FRNRAP. Trimming cost V 0 bases and J 8 bases; bases outside gene matches: 18. This CDR3 is built from 19 residues.

J is TRBJ2-7 and V is TRBV5-5, with D possibly TRBD2 on 6 matching bases. The V end was cut by 4 bases, the J end by 5 bases, with 19 bases between. The CDR3 runs 15 residues. The germline CDR1 and CDR2 sequences are SGHKS and YYEKEE (reference sequence). The CDR3 region is CASSRNPAGMDEQYF. Written as DNA, the CDR3 is TGTGCCAGCAGCCGGAACCCGGCGGGAATGGACGAGCAGTACTTC.

The genes are TRBV6-5 and TRBJ2-2; TRBD2 is a possible D gene (6 bases). Germline V lookup: CDR1 MNHEY, CDR2 SVGAGI. Trimming took 6 bases from V and 5 from J, leaving 16 bases between them. The CDR3 extends over 15 amino acids. CDR3 DNA: TGTGCCAGCAGACCTCCGGGACTTAGAACCGGGGAGCTGTTTTTT. It translates to CASRPPGLRTGELFF.

In regard to this clone: A read error may produce the germline difference seen at one junction end. The CDR3 bases are TGTGCCAGCAGCGTGTGGGGCTCCTATAATTCCCCCCTCCACTTT. Protein: CASSVWGSYNSPLHF. The genes are TRBV9 and TRBJ1-6, with a weak D call TRBD1 (5 bases). The CDR3 spans 15 residues. Germline CDR1 is SGDLS and CDR2 is YYNGEE. The full variable domain, with the rest looked up from reference TRBV9 and TRBJ1-6, is DSGVTQTPKHLITATGQRVTLRCSPRSGDLSVYWYQQSLDQGLQFLIQYYNGEERAKGNILERFSAQQFPDLHSELNLSSLELGDSALYFCASSVWGSYNSPLHFGNGTRLTVT.

J is TRBJ2-1 and V is TRBV13; weak D call: TRBD1 (6 bases). The CDR3 extends over 15 amino acids. V lost 4 bases, J lost 6 bases, and 16 bases lay in between. CDR1 is PRHDT, CDR2 FYEKMQ, per germline (reference sequence). The CDR3 DNA reads TGTGCCAGCAGCTCGGACAGAAAAGATTCCAATGAGCAGTTCTTC. Amino acid sequence: CASSSDRKDSNEQFF.

The V gene is TRBV2, the J gene TRBJ2-3; weak D call: TRBD2 (6 bases). Trimming cost V 1 base and J 4 bases, with 18 bases left between them. The germline gives CDR1 SNHLY, CDR2 FYNNEI. The CDR3 contains 17 residues. The CDR3 region has the DNA TGTGCCAGCAGTGAAGTTGGTATTCGGGGGAGCCCAGATACGCAGTATTTT. Translating it yields CASSEVGIRGSPDTQYF.

This rearrangement joins TRBV4-3 to TRBJ2-7, with D uncertain. Trimming stripped 4 bases from V and 1 base from J, with 11 bases between. The germline CDR1 and CDR2 sequences are LGHNA and YSLEER. The CDR3 contains 14 residues. For the CDR3, the DNA is TGCGCCAGCAGCCCGGCGGCCTATTCCTACGAGCAGTACTTC. Protein sequence: CASSPAAYSYEQYF.

This rearrangement joins TRBV5-1 to TRBJ2-7, with D possibly TRBD1 on 5 matching bases. CDR1 SGHRS and CDR2 YFSETQ come from the germline V gene. With 5 bases removed from V and 0 bases from J, the gap between germline ends came to 9 bases. The CDR3 has 13 residues. The CDR3 sequence is CASRGDSSYEQYF. Written as DNA, the CDR3 is TGCGCCAGCAGAGGAGACAGCTCCTACGAGCAGTACTTC.

The gene calls are TRBV5-6 and TRBJ2-1; TRBD2 matches at 14 bases. CDR3 length: 16 residues. Germline V CDR1 and CDR2: SGHDT, YYEEEE. Trimming cost V 3 bases and J 15 bases; bases outside gene matches: 14. This CDR3 reads CASSSPRLAGGRGRFF. CDR3 in DNA: TGTGCCAGCAGCTCCCCCAGACTAGCGGGGGGGCGCGGTCGGTTCTTC.

This rearrangement joins TRBV6-4 to TRBJ2-1, with 11 bases fitting TRBD2. CDR3 size: 21 residues. V lost 0 bases, J lost 3 bases, and 16 bases stayed unmatched. Germline V gene sequence: CDR1 MRHNA, CDR2 SNTAGT. The CDR3 sequence is CASSDSSIAGGDNGGYNEQFF. Written as DNA, the CDR3 is TGTGCCAGCAGTGACTCTTCGATAGCGGGAGGGGATAATGGTGGCTACAATGAGCAGTTCTTC.

The CDR3 region has the DNA TGTGCCAGCAGTGGAGCGGGCAGTATGAACACTGAAGCTTTCTTT. It yields the protein CASSGAGSMNTEAFF. The chain employs TRBV6-1 and TRBJ1-1; D remains ambiguous. CDR3 length: 15 residues. The V end lost 4 bases, the J end lost 0 bases, and 12 bases lay between the germline ends. Germline CDR1 and CDR2: MNHNS and SASEGT.

The V and J genes are TRBV7-2 and TRBJ2-1, with 12 nucleotides matching TRBD2. V lost 1 base, J lost 10 bases, and 14 bases stayed unmatched. The germline V gene encodes CDR1 SGHTA and CDR2 FQGNSA. The CDR3 has 18 amino acids. The chain's CDR3 is CASSLEGTRLAGVSEQFF. In nucleotides, the CDR3 is TGTGCCAGCAGCTTAGAGGGAACCCGACTAGCGGGAGTGTCCGAGCAGTTCTTC.

This chain connects TRBV19 to TRBJ1-5; D may be TRBD1 (5 bases). The ends were cut back, 2 bases at V and 6 bases at J, with 29 bases in the middle. Germline CDR1 is LNHDA and CDR2 is SQIVND (reference sequence). The CDR3 consists of 20 residues. CDR3 amino acids: CASSITPRGGDQKVCQPQHF. CDR3 in DNA: TGTGCCAGTAGTATAACCCCACGCGGGGGAGATCAGAAGGTGTGTCAGCCCCAGCATTTT.

The V call is TRBV7-9, the J call TRBJ1-3; D may be TRBD1 (5 bases). The germline V and J ends were trimmed by 6 bases and 0 bases, with 12 bases remaining between them. Germline CDR1 is SEHNR and CDR2 is FQNEAQ (reference sequence). The CDR3 spans 15 residues. CDR3 nucleotide sequence: TGTGCCAGCAGTCGACCCAGGGACTCTGGAAACACCATATATTTT. Its protein product is CASSRPRDSGNTIYF.

This chain connects TRBV4-1 to TRBJ2-7; 9 nucleotides line up with TRBD2. Germline lookup yields CDR1 MGHRA and CDR2 YSYEKL. The CDR3 is 19 residues long. The trim removed 3 bases at V and 3 bases at J, leaving 18 bases unmatched. This chain's CDR3 is CASSQAGRLAGDPLYEQYF. CDR3 in DNA: TGCGCCAGCAGCCAGGCGGGTCGGTTAGCGGGAGACCCCCTCTACGAGCAGTACTTC.

The V gene is TRBV5-1, the J gene TRBJ2-4; 7 bases are a match to TRBD1. Germline trimming cut 2 bases from V and 0 bases from J; bases unmatched to any gene: 11. The CDR3 is 18 amino acids. In germline, CDR1 is SGHRS, CDR2 YFSETQ. CDR3: CASSFSWTGGVAKNIQYF. In DNA, the CDR3 is TGCGCCAGCAGCTTCTCCTGGACAGGTGGGGTAGCCAAAAACATTCAGTACTTC. Filled out from reference TRBV5-1 and TRBJ2-4, the complete variable domain reads KAGVTQTPRYLIKTRGQQVTLSCSPISGHRSVSWYQQTPGQGLQFLFEYFSETQRNKGNFPGRFSGRQFSNSRSEMNVSTLELGDSALYLCASSFSWTGGVAKNIQYFGAGTRLSVL.

The chain has TRBV18 and TRBJ2-7, with TRBD2 matching 12 bases. This CDR3 is 17 amino acids long. CDR1 and CDR2 from the germline V gene are KGHSH and LQKENI. Unmatched junction bases numbered 7, after V lost 2 bases and J lost 2 bases. The CDR3 protein is CASSPGTSGLPPYEQYF. The CDR3 nucleotides read TGTGCCAGCTCACCAGGGACTAGCGGGCTCCCTCCCTACGAGCAGTACTTC.

The gene calls are TRBV23-1 and TRBJ1-5, with TRBD1 matching over 8 bases. TRBV23-1 is known as an ORF, though its function is uncertain. V trimming: 6 bases; J trimming: 0 bases; junction bases outside the gene matches: 10. The CDR3 spans 17 residues. The DNA for the CDR3 is TGCGCCAGCAGCCATCGGGGCAGGGGGCCTAGCAATCAGCCCCAGCATTTT. Translation: CASSHRGRGPSNQPQHF.

The chain has TRBV29-1 and TRBJ1-2, with D possibly being TRBD1 (5 bases). CDR1 and CDR2 from the germline V gene are SQVTM and ANQGSEA. The CDR3 is 13 residues long. The DNA of the CDR3 is TGCAGGTGGGCCGGCTCCAGGGACTATGGCTACACCTTC. As protein: CRWAGSRDYGYTF.

This clone appeared once. This chain joins TRBV4-3 and TRBJ2-3; a possible D gene is TRBD2 (6 bases). CDR1 and CDR2 from the germline V gene are LGHNA and YSLEER. Trimming removed 0 bases at V and 2 bases at J, with 12 bases between. CDR3 length: 16 amino acids. CDR3 region: CASSQDRDSYTDTQYF. DNA of the CDR3: TGCGCCAGCAGCCAAGATCGGGACTCCTACACAGATACGCAGTATTTT.

The chain has TRBV12-5 and TRBJ2-2; 7 positions match TRBD2. CDR3 length: 13 amino acids. Germline trimming cut 5 bases from V and 5 bases from J; bases unmatched to any gene: 2. Germline lookup yields CDR1 LGHNT and CDR2 FRNRAP. The CDR3 is CASGPSGTGELFF. The CDR3 bases are TGTGCTAGTGGTCCTAGCGGTACCGGGGAGCTGTTTTTT.

The chain carries TRBV7-9 and TRBJ1-6; D is perhaps TRBD1 (6 bases). Deletions cut 1 base from V and 2 bases from J, with 9 bases between. Germline CDR1 is SEHNR and CDR2 is FQNEAQ (reference sequence). The CDR3 is 16 residues long. Here the CDR3 reads CASSLGQDTYNSPLHF. DNA of the CDR3: TGTGCCAGCAGCTTAGGACAGGATACCTATAATTCACCCCTCCACTTT.

This clone was seen more than once but under ten times. This chain connects TRBV2 to TRBJ2-2; D not resolved. Looked up from germline, CDR1 is SNHLY and CDR2 is FYNNEI. The CDR3 extends over 11 amino acids. Trimming left V 6 bases short and J 6 bases short, with 5 bases between. CDR3 nucleotide sequence: TGTGCCAGCAGGGCCGCCGGGGAGCTGTTTTTT. It is translated as CASRAAGELFF. The full variable domain, completed using reference TRBV2 and TRBJ2-2, is EPEVTQTPSHQVTQMGQEVILRCVPISNHLYFYWYRQILGQKVEFLVSFYNNEISEKSEIFDDQFSVERPDGSNFTLKIRSTKLEDSAMYFCASRAAGELFFGEGSRLTVL.

This clone was seen a single time. The V and J genes are TRBV28 and TRBJ1-2, with a possible D match to TRBD1 (6 bases). The germline V and J ends were trimmed by 7 bases and 7 bases, with 31 bases remaining between them. Germline CDR1 MDHEN, CDR2 SYDVKM. The CDR3 totals 18 residues. Here the CDR3 DNA reads TGTGCCAGCACATTCCGATATGGGACACACCAACTTTGTGGTGGCTACACCTTC. This codes for CASTFRYGTHQLCGGYTF.